Listed here are 28 T cell receptor beta chains from one sample, sequenced in a study of T cells in localized non-small cell lung cancer. The method was immunoSEQ multiplex PCR; TCRdb's version includes in-frame clones alone and lacks a portion of them. This table holds 45,000 to 60,000 clones, about nine tenths found once. The material was peripheral blood, obtained before any cancer treatment. These receptors were obtained from a woman aged 40 to 75 with stage I lung adenocarcinoma.

The V gene is TRBV5-1, the J gene TRBJ2-1; 7 bases map to TRBD1. The CDR3 is made up of 14 amino acids. The ends lost 4 bases at V and 2 bases at J; junction bases unmatched: 3. Germline values: CDR1 SGHRS, CDR2 YFSETQ. The CDR3 spells CASSGTVTYNEQFF. CDR3 nucleotides: TGCGCCAGCAGCGGGACAGTCACCTACAATGAGCAGTTCTTC.

V usage is TRBV5-1 and J usage is TRBJ2-3, with TRBD2 identical over 7 bases. The V gene's germline CDR1 is SGHRS and CDR2 YFSETQ. The CDR3 sequence is 16 residues long. The V and J ends lost 7 bases and 5 bases, in that order; junction bases with no gene match: 16. The CDR3 sequence: CASRIGSERGRDTQYF. CDR3 coding DNA: TGCGCCAGCCGAATAGGGAGCGAGCGGGGCCGAGATACGCAGTATTTT.

The chain has TRBV9 and TRBJ2-1, with D perhaps TRBD2 (6 bases). The V gene's germline CDR1 is SGDLS and CDR2 YYNGEE. The CDR3 totals 15 residues. Trimming removed 0 bases at V and 4 bases at J, with 11 bases between. CDR3 loop: CASSVAQGLYNEQFF. The DNA for the CDR3 is TGTGCCAGCAGCGTAGCTCAGGGACTGTACAATGAGCAGTTCTTC.

This chain joins TRBV27 and TRBJ1-1; 10 bases fit TRBD1. The V gene end was trimmed by 3 bases and the J gene end by 5 bases; junction bases not matched to a gene: 6. Germline V lookup: CDR1 MNHEY, CDR2 SMNVEV (reference sequence). The CDR3 covers 15 residues. In nucleotides, the CDR3 is TGTGCCAGCAGTTTTCTCCTGGACAGGGGGACTGAAGCTTTCTTT. Translated: CASSFLLDRGTEAFF.

This chain connects TRBV4-1 to TRBJ1-1, with 11 bases fitting TRBD1. Germline CDR1 is MGHRA and CDR2 is YSYEKL. The CDR3 runs to 16 residues. V was clipped by 3 bases and J by 4 bases; unmatched bases: 7. DNA of the CDR3: TGCGCCAGCAGCCAGCGGGGACAGGGGGTGGTCACTGAAGCTTTCTTT. Its protein product is CASSQRGQGVVTEAFF.

The chain carries TRBV10-3 and TRBJ2-1; possibly TRBD1 for D (6 bases). Trimming cost V 5 bases and J 8 bases, with 10 bases left between them. In germline, CDR1 is ENHRY, CDR2 SYGVKD. CDR3 size: 12 residues. CDR3 DNA sequence: TGTGCCATCAGTTACAGGGACGATGAGCAGTTCTTC. Translating it yields CAISYRDDEQFF.

The V and J genes are TRBV9 and TRBJ1-2; maybe TRBD1 (6 bases). Germline CDR1 is SGDLS and CDR2 is YYNGEE. The CDR3 extends over 14 amino acids. The V and J ends lost 8 bases and 4 bases respectively, with 18 bases between them. The DNA for the CDR3 is TGTGCCAGTGAGGGTAGCGGACAGAGCTATGGCTACACCTTC. Translating it yields CASEGSGQSYGYTF.

The chain combines TRBV6-1 with TRBJ2-1; D tentatively fits TRBD1 or TRBD2 (5 bases each). V was cut by 4 bases and J by 8 bases, with 9 bases left in between. CDR3 length: 12 amino acids. The germline V gene encodes CDR1 MNHNS and CDR2 SASEGT. The CDR3 spells CASSVEGYEQFF. The CDR3 DNA sequence: TGTGCCAGCAGTGTTGAGGGGTATGAGCAGTTCTTC.

The rearrangement joins TRBV10-2 to TRBJ1-6; D unclear. V was clipped by 3 bases and J by 0 bases, with 21 bases between them. Germline CDR1 and CDR2: WSHSY and SAAADI. The CDR3 has 20 residues. Written as DNA, the CDR3 is TGCGCCAGCAGTGATTTCCCATCCGGCAGCTCGAGCTCCTATAATTCACCCCTCCACTTT. This codes for CASSDFPSGSSSSYNSPLHF.

This clone was seen a single time. This rearrangement joins TRBV19 to TRBJ1-3; no reliable D call. V gave up 1 base and J gave up 0 bases, with 13 bases separating them. Germline V lookup: CDR1 LNHDA, CDR2 SQIVND (reference sequence). This CDR3 spans 17 amino acids. The CDR3 reads CASSIGTLRSSGNTIYF. In DNA form, the CDR3 reads TGTGCCAGTAGTATAGGCACGCTCAGGAGCTCTGGAAACACCATATATTTT. Supplemented by reference TRBV19 and TRBJ1-3, the full variable domain reads DGGITQSPKYLFRKEGQNVTLSCEQNLNHDAMYWYRQDPGQGLRLIYYSQIVNDFQKGDIAEGYSVSREKKESFPLTVTSAQKNPTAFYLCASSIGTLRSSGNTIYFGEGSWLTVV.

The chain's CDR3 is CAWSVGGQETQYF. The CDR3 DNA is TGTGCCTGGAGTGTGGGGGGCCAAGAGACCCAGTACTTC. The chain has TRBV30 and TRBJ2-5; D might be TRBD2 (6 bases). Per the germline V gene, CDR1 is GTSNPN and CDR2 is SVGIG (reference sequence). The germline V and J ends were trimmed by 0 bases and 1 base, with 6 bases remaining between them. CDR3 length: 13 amino acids.

This clone has just one count. The chain employs TRBV19 and TRBJ2-7; the D gene could be TRBD1 or TRBD2 (5 bases each). Germline lookup yields CDR1 LNHDA and CDR2 SQIVND (reference sequence). This CDR3 comprises 14 residues. V lost 5 bases to trimming and J lost 2 bases, with 13 bases between them. In DNA form, the CDR3 reads TGTGCCAGTAGTCGGGACCGACTAACCTACGAGCAGTACTTC. This sequence encodes CASSRDRLTYEQYF.

The DNA for the CDR3 is TGTGCCAGCTCAATCACAGAGACTGGAAACACCATATATTTT. Amino acid sequence: CASSITETGNTIYF. This rearrangement joins TRBV18 to TRBJ1-3; D not certain. CDR1 is KGHSH, CDR2 LQKENI, per germline. V was pared by 5 bases and J by 2 bases, with 10 bases between. The CDR3 runs to 14 residues.

The chain carries TRBV30 and TRBJ2-3; D might be TRBD1 (6 bases). V shed 0 bases and J shed 3 bases, with 13 bases lying between them. The germline gives CDR1 GTSNPN, CDR2 SVGIG (reference sequence). The CDR3 runs 15 residues. CDR3 loop: CAWSVPQGWTDTQYF. CDR3 coding DNA: TGTGCCTGGAGTGTACCCCAGGGGTGGACAGATACGCAGTATTTT.

This rearrangement joins TRBV7-2 to TRBJ2-3; D gene ambiguous. The V and J ends lost 5 bases and 0 bases respectively, with 12 bases between them. This CDR3 spans 15 amino acids. Germline CDR1 SGHTA, CDR2 FQGNSA. Here the CDR3 DNA reads TGTGCCAGCAGCCTAGACACGAGAAGCACAGATACGCAGTATTTT. This translates into CASSLDTRSTDTQYF.

CDR3 DNA sequence: TGTGCCTGGAGTACGGGAACCGGGGAGCTGTTTTTT. Translating it yields CAWSTGTGELFF. The V gene is TRBV30, the J gene TRBJ2-2, with D possibly matching TRBD2 (5 bases). The CDR3 is 12 residues long. The germline V gene encodes CDR1 GTSNPN and CDR2 SVGIG (reference sequence). V was trimmed by 2 bases and J by 5 bases, leaving 6 bases between them.

V gene TRBV7-2 combines with J gene TRBJ2-7; 9 nucleotides agree with TRBD2. Germline V lookup: CDR1 SGHTA, CDR2 FQGNSA. After removal of 4 bases from V and 5 bases from J, the junction contained 12 bases not matched to a gene. The CDR3 runs 16 residues. The CDR3 sequence is CASSSSGGLAGNEQYF. DNA for the CDR3: TGTGCCAGCAGCTCGTCAGGTGGGCTAGCGGGGAACGAGCAGTACTTC.

This chain joins TRBV7-9 and TRBJ2-3; 12 nucleotides align to TRBD2. V trimming: 5 bases; J trimming: 2 bases; junction bases outside the gene matches: 8. Germline lookup yields CDR1 SEHNR and CDR2 FQNEAQ (reference sequence). The CDR3 is 17 amino acids. The CDR3 loop is CASSPRLAGVNTDTQYF. CDR3 coding DNA: TGTGCCAGCAGCCCAAGACTAGCGGGGGTCAACACAGATACGCAGTATTTT.

The chain joins TRBV5-4 to TRBJ2-1; D is possibly TRBD1 (5 bases). Trimming removed 1 base from V and 0 bases from J, with 8 bases in between. Germline V gene data show CDR1 as SGHNT and CDR2 as YYREEE (reference sequence). The CDR3 extends over 15 amino acids. Written as DNA, the CDR3 is TGTGCCAGCAGCTTGAGTCAGGGCTCCTACAATGAGCAGTTCTTC. Amino acid sequence: CASSLSQGSYNEQFF.

By share of the sample, this clone is medium-sized. Additional DNA sequences in this sample encode the identical CDR3. The chain carries TRBV5-1 and TRBJ2-7; the D is unclear. V lost 0 bases to trimming and J lost 3 bases, with 7 bases between them. Germline lookup yields CDR1 SGHRS and CDR2 YFSETQ. The CDR3 has 13 residues. CDR3 region: CASSLAGSYEQYF. The CDR3 nucleotides are TGCGCCAGCAGCTTGGCCGGCAGCTACGAGCAGTACTTC.

The chain carries TRBV7-8 and TRBJ1-5, with 7 bases fitting TRBD1. J lost 7 bases, V lost 0 bases, and 6 bases had no gene match. The CDR3 consists of 15 residues. The germline CDR1 and CDR2 sequences are SGHVS and FQNEAQ. For the CDR3, the DNA is TGTGCCAGCAGCTTAGCGAGACAGGGTAAACAGCCCCAGCATTTT. Translated: CASSLARQGKQPQHF. Together with reference TRBV7-8 and TRBJ1-5, the CDR3 gives the full variable domain: GAGVSQSPRYKVAKRGQDVALRCDPISGHVSLFWYQQALGQGPEFLTYFQNEAQLDKSGLPSDRFFAERPEGSVSTLKIQRTQQEDSAVYLCASSLARQGKQPQHFGDGTRLSIL.

The J gene is TRBJ2-7, the V gene TRBV9; maybe TRBD1 (6 bases). The germline V gene has CDR1 SGDLS and CDR2 YYNGEE. CDR3 length: 16 amino acids. V shed 4 bases and J shed 4 bases, with 21 bases lying between them. This CDR3 reads CASSYRPGHLPYEQYF. The CDR3 DNA follows: TGTGCCAGCAGCTATAGACCGGGACACCTACCGTACGAGCAGTACTTC.

The gene calls are TRBV18 and TRBJ1-5; D remains ambiguous. Germline values: CDR1 KGHSH, CDR2 LQKENI. V was trimmed by 6 bases and J by 10 bases, leaving 7 bases between them. The CDR3 covers 10 residues. For the CDR3, the DNA is TGTGCCAGCTCTTTCTTTCCCCAGCATTTT. This codes for CASSFFPQHF.

J is TRBJ1-2 and V is TRBV5-1; 7 bases agree with TRBD1. The CDR3 is made up of 14 amino acids. Germline lookup yields CDR1 SGHRS and CDR2 YFSETQ. V shed 1 base, J shed 6 bases, and the junction held 6 bases outside the gene matches. The CDR3 region is CASSLQQGRNGYTF. Written as DNA, the CDR3 is TGCGCCAGCAGCTTGCAACAGGGGAGAAATGGCTACACCTTC. The full variable domain, its missing parts supplied by reference TRBV5-1 and TRBJ1-2, is KAGVTQTPRYLIKTRGQQVTLSCSPISGHRSVSWYQQTPGQGLQFLFEYFSETQRNKGNFPGRFSGRQFSNSRSEMNVSTLELGDSALYLCASSLQQGRNGYTFGSGTRLTVV.

This clone occurred once. The chain recombines TRBV11-2 with TRBJ2-7; 8 bases are shared with TRBD1. Looked up from germline, CDR1 is SGHAT and CDR2 is FQNNGV. The CDR3 is 15 residues long. J gave up 6 bases and V 2 bases, and 9 bases lay outside the gene matches. The CDR3: CASSLTSGQVVEQYF. The CDR3 DNA follows: TGTGCCAGCAGCTTAACGTCGGGACAGGTGGTCGAGCAGTACTTC.

The chain employs TRBV2 and TRBJ1-4; D uncertain. Germline V gene sequence: CDR1 SNHLY, CDR2 FYNNEI. This CDR3 spans 16 amino acids. V dropped 5 bases and J dropped 4 bases, with 17 bases sitting between them. CDR3 sequence reads: CASSFGRAGRNEKLFF. The CDR3 DNA is TGTGCCAGCAGTTTTGGTAGGGCAGGCCGTAATGAAAAACTGTTTTTT.

This sequence joins TRBV5-5 and TRBJ2-7; possibly TRBD1 for D (6 bases). The CDR3 length is 13 residues. Trimming removed 2 bases at V and 9 bases at J, with 15 bases between. CDR1 and CDR2 from the germline V gene are SGHKS and YYEKEE (reference sequence). Here the CDR3 reads CASSFSRGRMQYF. CDR3 sequence (DNA): TGTGCCAGCAGCTTCAGCAGGGGCCGCATGCAGTACTTC.

V usage is TRBV14 and J usage is TRBJ2-7, with D possibly TRBD1 on 5 matching bases. The V gene lost 1 base and the J gene lost 3 bases, with 13 bases spanning the gap. Germline V CDR1 and CDR2: SGHDN, FVKESK. The CDR3 runs to 15 residues. The CDR3 spells CASSQGQGNDYEQYF. The CDR3, as DNA: TGTGCCAGCAGCCAAGGCCAGGGAAACGACTACGAGCAGTACTTC.